This T cell receptor (beta chain) was identified during a study of blood T cells in healthy people across ages (dated by TCRdb to between 2014 and 2017). Some background on the complete study: In model experiments, template switching captured about one uniquely barcoded TCR beta cDNA molecule for every two T cells. The study measured age-related changes in TCR beta repertoire diversity using deep sequencing normalized with unique cDNA molecular identifiers. Donors were grouped into four age groups: young (average approximately 16 years), middle-aged (roughly 37), aged (about 59) and long-lived (82). The study analyzed two additional independent replicas of 1 million unique cDNA reads from the same blood draw for two donors, one aged 18 to 30 and one aged 80 or older. What the authors observed across the whole study: Observed TCR beta diversity correlated strongly with the percentage of naive T cells measured by flow cytometry. Estimates of total diversity based on one million sequenced T cells were regarded as lower bounds and as underestimates. As age increased, observed TCR beta diversity per million T cells dropped in a roughly linear way, and a significant reduction was already evident by age 40. Because the CMV infection status of the donors was unknown, age-related changes in expanded clonotypes may potentially have been confounded. Compared with the aged group, the long-lived group had more naive CD4+ T cells, fewer expanded clones and increased TCR diversity, a pattern suggesting age selection. Bulk unsorted PBMC profiling prevented conclusive comparison of naive and antigen-experienced compartments.

Receptors were amplified or captured by 5' RACE. The sample was run on an Illumina HiSeq 2500. A second roughly 7 to 11 cycle PCR used a sample-barcoded 5' primer and a J-beta primer mix. A template-switch 5' adaptor carrying 12 random nucleotides introduced a unique molecular identifier onto each TCR beta cDNA molecule. Each sample yielded at least 2.5 million CDR3-containing paired-end reads. The Mint cDNA synthesis kit, primed by a TRBC-specific oligonucleotide, was used to synthesize first-strand cDNA from all RNA. All cDNA was treated with uracil-DNA glycosylase and then went through a first 18-cycle PCR with the universal primers M1SS and BC2_uni_R. In the original analysis: Each sample was normalized by randomly selecting 1 million high-quality reads, each carrying a distinct molecular identifier. Reads with shared molecular identifiers were discarded instead of being binned into consensus sequences. MiTCR, set to a Q25 quality threshold and the strictest error-elimination algorithm, was used for CDR3 identification, clonotype clustering and error correction. A nonparametric unseen species model with Euler transformation was used to estimate a lower bound on total TCR beta diversity. TCRdb handled the public reads itself, with Q25 trimming in fastp and clone calling in MiXCR, and kept productive beta chains. Every entry covers one CDR3 protein and lists the most common genes and DNA from its rows. The V and J calls and clone size are TCRdb's, not the authors'. For this sample the table gives approximately 780,000 distinct CDR3 sequences, of which roughly 24% were detected only once. 3% of the sample is held by the ten biggest clonotypes.

The CDR3 runs 15 residues from the cysteine to the phenylalanine. Of all the DNA, just the CDR3 is kept, 45 bases in frame from base 1. CDR1 and CDR2 are drawn from the germline V gene: SGDLS, YYNGEE. Unmatched junction bases come to 1, with V trimmed by 0 bases and J by 2 bases. The donors were 40 or so Caucasian individuals from Russia, aged roughly 6 to 100 years, who were systemically healthy. Each donor gave ten milliliters of peripheral blood, drawn into EDTA-treated Vacutainer tubes. PBMCs were isolated by Ficoll-Paque density-gradient centrifugation, with at least 6 million obtained per sample. Total RNA, at least 6 micrograms per sample, was extracted from PBMCs with Trizol reagent. For every donor, an aliquot of PBMCs went through flow cytometry to measure the percentages of naive CD45RAhigh/CD27high T cells. This clonotype was counted at least ten times. It lacks a known antigen. Base qualities are not at hand, and no much larger clone is one base apart.

This sample was shared with a second study, whose subject was T cells of mothers and their children. According to the second study: Donors were nine systemically healthy Caucasian individuals: three mothers and their six children. cDNA synthesis consumed the entire amount of extracted RNA, loaded at about 1.5 ug RNA in each 15 ul reaction. Sample barcodes and 2-4 random nucleotides were added via the M1S primer in the second PCR. Each mother yielded over 8.5 million TCR beta CDR3 reads and each child a few million reads. TCR recombination output is similarly shaped by thymic selection in related and unrelated pairs, with a minor effect exerted by inherited differences. Related mother-child pairs always showed normalized repertoire overlap that was slightly higher than in unrelated mother-child pairs, though the difference was never significant. Persistent microchimeric T cell clones were not detected, at a sensitivity of 85 to 100 clones per million clonotypes. Deep NGS was used in the study to compare the TCR beta repertoires of mothers and children and to look for features that separate related mother-child pairs from unrelated individuals. Mothers averaged roughly 36 +/- 4 years of age and children averaged about 10 +/- 4 years. After adapter ligation was performed with NEBNext reagents, the libraries were sequenced on an Illumina HiSeq 2000 with 100+100 nt paired-end reads. To avoid cross-contamination, the mother libraries and the child libraries were prepared a month apart and sequenced in separate runs. For each donor, between about 450,000 and 2,300,000 distinct TCR beta clonotypes were identified. Naive TCR beta clonotypes were estimated from low-frequency clonotypes matched to each donor's FACS-determined naive share, without sorting.

The sequence was obtained from a boy aged 10-17 years in good health. Sequencing was carried out using blood. This sequence uses TRBV9 and TRBJ2-5, with 10 central nucleotides matching TRBD2. This receptor carries the CDR3 CASSVGTSGQETQYF. The DNA is as follows: TGTGCCAGCAGCGTAGGGACTAGCGGACAAGAGACCCAGTACTTC.